This TCR beta chain was profiled in a study of blood T cell repertoires in COVID-19 (dated by TCRdb to 2018 to 2021). Regarding the study in general: Collaborator samples came from the United States, Italy and Spain and covered acute and convalescent phases of COVID-19. The material from the prospective study consisted of cDNA or gDNA derived from T cells, B-cell-depleted T cells, or PBMCs. Subjects who had been exposed to COVID-19, were actively infected with it, or had recovered from it provided the deeply sampled blood TCRbeta repertoires that made up the dataset. A freely available public database, intended as a resource for researchers studying the immune response to SARS-CoV-2, is where the repertoires were released. The samples were drawn from the first 160 participants of the ongoing ImmuneRACE study and from 950 to 1,500 subjects provided by 6 global collaborators. Sample metadata almost always included a de-identified subject ID, COVID-19 status, age in years and sex. Where available, HLA class I and class II types were obtained from metadata supplied by the sample provider rather than from assay-based typing.

Study-wide findings and limitations: The amount of clinical and demographic metadata varied by source and participant and was provided uncurated.

CDR1 and CDR2 (SGHTA, FQGNSA) derive from the germline V gene. The V and J ends are trimmed by 5 bases and 4 bases, leaving 8 bases between them. The CDR3 covers 12 residues, taking in both the cysteine and the phenylalanine. The CDR3 DNA has 36 bases and is translated from base 1. One collaborating source in Seattle enrolled patients during active infection and followed them longitudinally through the course of disease. The collaborating institutions used their own protocols to collect whole blood in K2EDTA tubes. For TCRbeta analysis, collaborator samples were shipped as frozen whole blood, as isolated PBMCs, or as DNA extracted from either sample type. Notes on this clone: Its antigen specificity is not known. No much larger clonotype is one base removed from it; base qualities were not supplied.

The immunoSEQ Assay, a bias-controlled multiplex PCR, was used to amplify TCRbeta CDR3 regions from genomic DNA. On the authors' methods: The number of nucleated cells in each sample was estimated from the amplification of reference gene primers within the assay. To quantify the absolute abundance of each unique TCRbeta CDR3 rearrangement, sequence reads were collapsed and filtered. For each sample, productive Simpson clonality was calculated as the square root of Simpson's diversity index over productive rearrangements. The immuneACCESS repertoire file appears here via TCRdb, limited to in-frame rearrangements. These files lack a portion of the clones; in checked studies, under half of the deficit traces to unresolved V genes, and the cause of the others is not known. V, J and clone size were drawn from that table, and D and trimming were deduced from the DNA. For this sample there are hundreds of thousands of clones; about nine tenths appear just once. The biggest ten clones account for approximately 7.4% of the sample.

This sequence uses TRBV7-2 and TRBJ1-2; the D gene identity is not certain. The sequence was obtained from a woman between 65 and 79 years old with COVID-19, enrolled during active disease. Specimen: peripheral blood. CDR3 loop: CASSADAYGYTF. The DNA sequence is as follows: TGTGCCAGCAGCGCGGATGCCTATGGCTACACCTTC. Where the CDR3 stops, the reference TRBV7-2 and TRBJ1-2 genes take over; the full variable domain is GAGVSQSPSNKVTEKGKDVELRCDPISGHTALYWYRQSLGQGLEFLIYFQGNSAPDKSGLPSDRFSAERTGGSVSTLTIQRTQQEDSAVYLCASSADAYGYTFGSGTRLTVV.